This TCR beta chain emerged from a study of blood T cell repertoires in COVID-19. This table comes from immunoSEQ multiplex PCR, and its TCRdb copy is limited to in-frame clones, with some not included. Of about 300,000 clones listed, about 90% were seen once; the top ten hold approximately 5%. Participants came from roughly 25 US areas, aged roughly 18 to 90 years. A word on this clone: The same CDR3 also results from other DNA sequences found in this sample.

V shed 6 bases, J shed 4 bases, and the junction held 7 bases outside the gene matches. CDR3 size: 14 residues. Germline lookup yields CDR1 MNHEY and CDR2 SVGAGI. This clonotype was obtained from a woman aged 30 to 39 who had recovered from COVID-19. This rearrangement joins TRBV6-5 to TRBJ2-5, with 8 nucleotides matching TRBD1. Sequencing used PBMCs or T cells enriched from blood (not recorded which). The CDR3 DNA sequence: TGTGCCAGCAGCCCCGGACAGGGCGGAGAGACCCAGTACTTC. Its translation is CASSPGQGGETQYF.